Below, 27 T cell receptor beta chains from the same sample are listed, as sequenced in a study of patients and donors after allogeneic stem cell transplantation. From the RT-PCR reads, TCRdb called clonotypes with MiXCR, one entry per CDR3 protein. The data show 200,000 to 250,000 distinct CDR3 sequences, roughly 15% seen once. The sample comprised blood, either unsorted or a sorted T cell fraction (not recorded which). These TCRs come from a human donor who was either an allogeneic HSCT recipient or a stem cell or donor lymphocyte infusion donor (not recorded which). It is not recorded whose cells these are; they may come from a transplant donor.

The chain is built from TRBV11-1 and TRBJ1-4; D not resolved. Germline lookup yields CDR1 SGHAT and CDR2 FQDESV (reference sequence). The CDR3 has 12 residues. V lost 3 bases and J 8 bases, leaving 7 bases between the germline ends. The CDR3: CASSLRREKLFF. DNA for the CDR3: TGTGCCAGCAGCTTGCGGAGGGAAAAACTGTTTTTT.

The gene calls are TRBV7-2 and TRBJ1-4, with D possibly TRBD1 on 5 matching bases. Between the trimmed V and J ends, which lost 1 base and 8 bases, there was a span of 17 bases. The CDR3 runs to 16 residues. Germline CDR1 is SGHTA and CDR2 is FQGNSA. Here the CDR3 DNA reads TGTGCCAGCAGCTTAGGGCGGGGGGTAGGAGGAGAAAAACTGTTTTTT. This translates into CASSLGRGVGGEKLFF.

The chain is built from TRBV6-1 and TRBJ2-7, with 9 bases aligning to TRBD1. The CDR3 has 16 amino acids. Germline lookup yields CDR1 MNHNS and CDR2 SASEGT. J lost 6 bases, V lost 6 bases, and 15 bases had no gene match. The CDR3 loop is CASRRTSGQGFAEQYF. The CDR3 nucleotides are TGTGCCAGCAGGCGGACTTCGGGACAGGGCTTTGCCGAGCAGTACTTC.

This clonotype was detected ten times or more. The chain links TRBV5-1 to TRBJ1-2; TRBD1 agrees at 12 bases. The CDR3 length is 18 residues. Germline CDR1 and CDR2: SGHRS and YFSETQ. V shed 4 bases, J shed 1 base, and the junction held 11 bases outside the gene matches. CDR3 in amino acids: CASSEFGTGGAVNYGYTF. CDR3 DNA sequence: TGCGCCAGCAGCGAGTTCGGGACAGGGGGCGCAGTTAACTATGGCTACACCTTC.

About this clonotype itself: The CDR3 end shows no conserved phenylalanine or tryptophan, and so a read error is likely. The chain recombines TRBV9 with TRBJ1-2, with 7 bases matching TRBD1. The germline V gene has CDR1 SGDLS and CDR2 YYNGEE. The CDR3 totals 14 residues. V dropped 3 bases and J dropped 2; count of bases not matched to a gene: 4. CDR3 protein: CASSGGQANYGYTI. The CDR3 DNA follows: TGTGCCAGCAGCGGAGGACAGGCGAACTATGGCTACACCATC.

There are a few counts of this clonotype. The V call is TRBV7-6, the J call TRBJ2-5; 12 positions match TRBD2. The CDR3 consists of 17 residues. J gave up 3 bases and V 3 bases, and 8 bases lay outside the gene matches. Germline V gene data show CDR1 as SGHVS and CDR2 as FNYEAQ. The DNA for the CDR3 is TGTGCCAGCAGCTTTGGTCTAGCGGGAGGGGCCAAAGAGACCCAGTACTTC. Protein product: CASSFGLAGGAKETQYF. Using reference TRBV7-6 and TRBJ2-5 for the parts outside the CDR3, the full variable domain is GAGVSQSPRYKVTKRGQDVALRCDPISGHVSLYWYRQALGQGPEFLTYFNYEAQQDKSGLPNDRFSAERPEGSISTLTIQRTEQRDSAMYRCASSFGLAGGAKETQYFGPGTRLLVL.

The J gene is TRBJ2-7, the V gene TRBV6-5; 10 nucleotides align to TRBD1. The V gene end was trimmed by 2 bases and the J gene end by 4 bases; junction bases not matched to a gene: 8. The CDR3 contains 16 residues. Germline CDR1 MNHEY, CDR2 SVGAGI. The CDR3 nucleotides read TGTGCCAGCAGTTACGACTTGGGGGGACAGGGGTACGAGCAGTACTTC. Its protein is CASSYDLGGQGYEQYF.

This clonotype came up many times. The chain is built from TRBV30 and TRBJ2-6, with 8 positions matching TRBD2. J gave up 0 bases and V 2 bases, and 9 bases lay outside the gene matches. CDR1 is GTSNPN, CDR2 SVGIG, per germline (reference sequence). The CDR3 sequence is 18 residues long. In DNA form, the CDR3 reads TGTGCCTGGAGTACCCCTAGCGGGTCCCCCTCTGGGGCCAACGTCCTGACTTTC. This encodes CAWSTPSGSPSGANVLTF. The full variable domain, in which reference TRBV30 and TRBJ2-6 provide the parts outside the CDR3, is SQTIHQWPATLVQPVGSPLSLECTVEGTSNPNLYWYRQAAGRGLQLLFYSVGIGQISSEVPQNLSASRPQDRQFILSSKKLLLSDSGFYLCAWSTPSGSPSGANVLTFGAGSRLTVL.

There are a few counts of this clonotype. This rearrangement joins TRBV23-1 to TRBJ2-1; D might be TRBD1 or TRBD2, each matching 6 bases. TRBV23-1 is an ORF for which the function is uncertain. CDR3 length: 20 residues. Trimming took 4 bases from V and 5 from J, leaving 30 bases between them. The CDR3 region has the DNA TGCGCCAGCAGTCGAGGGGGGACAACAGGGTCCGGTTTCAAGGACAATGAGCAGTTCTTC. This translates into CASSRGGTTGSGFKDNEQFF.

This clonotype has more than one count but fewer than ten. CDR3 in DNA: TGTGCCAGCAGCCAAGGTAGCGGGAGGCCCTCCTACGAGCAGTACTTC. Residues: CASSQGSGRPSYEQYF. The chain joins TRBV3-1 to TRBJ2-7; 10 nucleotides line up with TRBD2. The length of the CDR3 is 16 residues. Germline CDR1 LGHDT, CDR2 YNNKEL (reference sequence). V lost 1 base to trimming and J lost 0 bases; unmatched junction nucleotides: 3.

Only a few counts were recorded for this clonotype. CDR3 nucleotide sequence: TGCAGCGTCGATGGACTGGCTAGCACAGATACGCAGTATTTT. Residues: CSVDGLASTDTQYF. V is TRBV29-1 and J is TRBJ2-3; possibly TRBD2 for D (5 bases). Trimming removed 6 bases at V and 0 bases at J, with 13 bases between. Germline assignment: CDR1 SQVTM and CDR2 ANQGSEA. There are 14 residues in the CDR3.

This clonotype was found many times. V gene TRBV3-1 combines with J gene TRBJ2-5; 7 positions agree with TRBD1. Trimming cost V 6 bases and J 3 bases; bases outside gene matches: 4. Germline V gives CDR1 LGHDT, CDR2 YNNKEL (reference sequence). The CDR3 is 13 amino acids. CDR3 bases: TGTGCCAGCAGGTCAGGGACAGAAGAGACCCAGTACTTC. Its translation: CASRSGTEETQYF.

This clonotype was found a few times. V and J are TRBV5-1 and TRBJ1-3; D may be TRBD1 (5 bases). The CDR3 sequence is 15 residues long. The V and J ends lost 4 bases and 0 bases respectively, with 11 bases between them. CDR1 SGHRS and CDR2 YFSETQ come from the germline V gene. As DNA, the CDR3 is TGCGCCAGCAGCCCTGGGGGGATCTCTGGAAACACCATATATTTT. This codes for CASSPGGISGNTIYF.

The table lists this clonotype with many counts. The rearrangement uses TRBV29-1 and TRBJ2-2; 11 bases agree with TRBD1. With 3 bases clipped from V and 6 bases from J, the junction kept 12 bases outside the gene matches. Germline lookup yields CDR1 SQVTM and CDR2 ANQGSEA. The CDR3 runs 17 residues. The CDR3 loop reads CSVDISGQGARAGELFF. The CDR3 DNA sequence: TGCAGCGTTGATATTAGCGGACAGGGGGCGCGTGCCGGGGAGCTGTTTTTT.

The V gene is TRBV10-3, the J gene TRBJ1-5; tentative D call: TRBD1 (6 bases). Trimming left V 3 bases short and J 0 bases short, with 9 bases between. The CDR3 extends over 15 amino acids. Germline values: CDR1 ENHRY, CDR2 SYGVKD. The CDR3 DNA follows: TGTGCCATCAGTGACAGGGACAATAGCAATCAGCCCCAGCATTTT. This codes for CAISDRDNSNQPQHF.

Many counts were recorded for this clonotype. This chain joins TRBV27 and TRBJ1-2; no firm D call. V lost 0 bases, J lost 0 bases, and 8 bases lay in between. Germline CDR1 MNHEY, CDR2 SMNVEV (reference sequence). The CDR3 is made up of 15 amino acids. This CDR3 is CASSLSPFANYGYTF. CDR3 bases: TGTGCCAGCAGTTTATCCCCCTTCGCTAACTATGGCTACACCTTC.

The CDR3 DNA is TGTGCCAGCAGTCTTAGGCAGGGGGCGAACACCATATATTTT. Translation: CASSLRQGANTIYF. V and J are TRBV25-1 and TRBJ1-3; TRBD1 aligns across 8 bases. The CDR3 is 14 residues long. V shed 5 bases, J shed 7 bases, and the junction held 7 bases outside the gene matches. The germline CDR1 and CDR2 sequences are MGHDK and SYGVNS.

This clonotype was observed many times. The chain has TRBV5-1 and TRBJ2-5, with D perhaps TRBD1 (6 bases). CDR3 length equals 15 residues. In germline, CDR1 is SGHRS, CDR2 YFSETQ. V lost 4 bases, J lost 5 bases, and 18 bases lay in between. DNA of the CDR3: TGCGCCAGCAGCCCAAACAGGGTAATGCGGGAGACCCAGTACTTC. This encodes CASSPNRVMRETQYF.

The V and J genes are TRBV9 and TRBJ2-1, with TRBD2 identical over 9 bases. V shed 0 bases and J 13 bases; nucleotides not matched to a gene: 11. The CDR3 extends over 15 amino acids. Germline lookup yields CDR1 SGDLS and CDR2 YYNGEE. CDR3 sequence: CASSVGIGGRAFQFF. CDR3 in DNA: TGTGCCAGCAGCGTAGGAATCGGCGGGAGGGCCTTTCAGTTCTTC.

The chain links TRBV30 to TRBJ1-1; D uncertain. CDR1 and CDR2 (germline): GTSNPN, SVGIG (reference sequence). The CDR3 has 13 amino acids. The V and J ends lost 0 bases and 1 base respectively, with 6 bases between them. This CDR3 is CAWSVKGNTEAFF. CDR3 bases: TGTGCCTGGAGTGTAAAGGGGAACACTGAAGCTTTCTTT.

This sequence joins TRBV12-3 or TRBV12-4 and TRBJ1-6; tentatively, D is TRBD1 (5 bases). V lost 4 bases and J 7 bases, leaving 11 bases between the germline ends. This CDR3 comprises 14 residues. The CDR3: CASSSSGENSPLHF. The CDR3 DNA sequence: TGTGCCAGCAGTTCCTCGGGGGAGAATTCACCCCTCCACTTT.

The rearrangement links TRBV7-2 to TRBJ1-2; D call uncertain. Trimming took off 1 base at V and 0 bases at J, with 15 bases between the two ends. The CDR3 has 17 amino acids. Germline V lookup: CDR1 SGHTA, CDR2 FQGNSA. Here the CDR3 reads CASSLGGAGRANYGYTF. CDR3 bases: TGTGCCAGCAGCTTAGGAGGCGCAGGAAGAGCTAACTATGGCTACACCTTC.

V and J are TRBV5-1 and TRBJ1-5; perhaps TRBD1 as D (5 bases). Germline V CDR1 and CDR2: SGHRS, YFSETQ. Trimming shortened V by 2 bases and J by 3 bases, and 12 bases separated the two germline ends. The CDR3 loop spans 15 amino acids. The CDR3 sequence is CASSLNGASNQPQHF. The DNA for the CDR3 is TGCGCCAGCAGCTTAAATGGGGCTTCCAATCAGCCCCAGCATTTT.

CDR3 DNA sequence: TGTGCCAGCAGTCGGGGGGGGCCTCCCAATGAGCAGTTCTTC. Encoded protein: CASSRGGPPNEQFF. This chain uses TRBV7-2 with TRBJ2-1; TRBD2 matches 8 bases. Trimming cost V 6 bases and J 6 bases; bases outside gene matches: 7. This CDR3 comprises 14 residues. Per the germline V gene, CDR1 is SGHTA and CDR2 is FQGNSA.

This clonotype has just a few counts. The chain couples TRBV7-3 to TRBJ1-1; 9 bases map to TRBD1. The V gene end was trimmed by 1 base and the J gene end by 6 bases; junction bases not matched to a gene: 0. CDR1 and CDR2 from the germline V gene are SGHTA and FQGTGA. The length of the CDR3 is 13 residues. The chain's CDR3 is CASSLRQGAEAFF. The CDR3 DNA is TGTGCCAGCAGCTTAAGACAGGGGGCTGAAGCTTTCTTT.

This clonotype occurred a few times. The rearrangement joins TRBV2 to TRBJ2-1; D perhaps matches TRBD2 (5 bases). This CDR3 spans 13 amino acids. Deletions cut 4 bases from V and 4 bases from J, with 8 bases between. Germline loops: CDR1 SNHLY, CDR2 FYNNEI. The DNA for the CDR3 is TGTGCCAGCAGTGCCGGGGAGTACAATGAGCAGTTCTTC. Encoded protein: CASSAGEYNEQFF.

The rearrangement joins TRBV28 to TRBJ2-5; 11 nucleotides align to TRBD1. Trimming took 4 bases from V and 2 from J; bases not matched to a gene: 15. The germline gives CDR1 MDHEN, CDR2 SYDVKM. The CDR3 spans 19 residues. The CDR3 coding sequence is TGTGCCAGCAGTTACTATACCGGGACAGGGGGGGTCGGGCAAGAGACCCAGTACTTC. It codes for CASSYYTGTGGVGQETQYF. Full variable domain (remainder filled in from reference TRBV28 and TRBJ2-5): DVKVTQSSRYLVKRTGEKVFLECVQDMDHENMFWYRQDPGLGLRLIYFSYDVKMKEKGDIPEGYSVSREKKERFSLILESASTNQTSMYLCASSYYTGTGGVGQETQYFGPGTRLLVL.